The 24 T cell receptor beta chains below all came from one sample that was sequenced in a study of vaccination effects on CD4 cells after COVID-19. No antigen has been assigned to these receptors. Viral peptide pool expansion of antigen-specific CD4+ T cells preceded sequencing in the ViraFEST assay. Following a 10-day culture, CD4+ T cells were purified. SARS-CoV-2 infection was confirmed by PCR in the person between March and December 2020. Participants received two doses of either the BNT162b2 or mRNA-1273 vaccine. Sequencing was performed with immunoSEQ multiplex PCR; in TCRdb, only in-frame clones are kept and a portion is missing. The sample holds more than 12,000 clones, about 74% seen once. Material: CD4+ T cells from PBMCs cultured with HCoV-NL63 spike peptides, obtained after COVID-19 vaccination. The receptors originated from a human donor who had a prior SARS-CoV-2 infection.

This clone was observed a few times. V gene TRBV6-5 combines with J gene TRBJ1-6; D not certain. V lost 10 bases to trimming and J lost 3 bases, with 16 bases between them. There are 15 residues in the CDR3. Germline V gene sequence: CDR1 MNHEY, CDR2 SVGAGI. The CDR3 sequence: CANLRRLLYNSPLHF. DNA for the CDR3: TGTGCCAACTTAAGGCGCCTGCTCTATAATTCACCCCTCCACTTT.

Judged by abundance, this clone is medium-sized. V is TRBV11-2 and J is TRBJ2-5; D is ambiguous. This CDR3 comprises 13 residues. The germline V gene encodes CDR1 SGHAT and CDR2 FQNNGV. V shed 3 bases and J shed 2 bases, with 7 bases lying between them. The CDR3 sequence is CASSFSPQETQYF. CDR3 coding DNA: TGTGCCAGCAGCTTTAGCCCTCAAGAGACCCAGTACTTC.

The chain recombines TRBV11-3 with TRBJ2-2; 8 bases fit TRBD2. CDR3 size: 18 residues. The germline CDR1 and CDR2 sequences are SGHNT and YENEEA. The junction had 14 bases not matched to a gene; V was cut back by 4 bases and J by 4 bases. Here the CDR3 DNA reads TGTGCCAGCAGCTCCACCCTAAGCGGGAGCAGAATCACCGGGGAGCTGTTTTTT. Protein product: CASSSTLSGSRITGELFF.

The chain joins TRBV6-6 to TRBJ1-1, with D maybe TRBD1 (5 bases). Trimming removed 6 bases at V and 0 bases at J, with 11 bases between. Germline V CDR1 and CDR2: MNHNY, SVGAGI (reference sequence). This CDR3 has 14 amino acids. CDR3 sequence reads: CASRIQEMNTEAFF. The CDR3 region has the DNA TGTGCCAGCAGAATACAGGAGATGAACACTGAAGCTTTCTTT.

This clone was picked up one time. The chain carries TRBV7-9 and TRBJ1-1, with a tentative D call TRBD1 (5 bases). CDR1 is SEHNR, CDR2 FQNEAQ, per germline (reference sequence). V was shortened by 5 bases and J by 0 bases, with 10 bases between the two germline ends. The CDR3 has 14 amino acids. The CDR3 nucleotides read TGTGCCAGCAGCCCGGACACTTTGAACACTGAAGCTTTCTTT. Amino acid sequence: CASSPDTLNTEAFF.

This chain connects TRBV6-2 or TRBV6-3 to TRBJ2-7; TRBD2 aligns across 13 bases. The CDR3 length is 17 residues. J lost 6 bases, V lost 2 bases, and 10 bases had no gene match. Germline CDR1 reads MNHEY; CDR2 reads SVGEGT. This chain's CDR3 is CASSYLLLAGGPGEQYF. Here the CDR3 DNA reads TGTGCCAGCAGTTACCTCTTACTAGCGGGAGGGCCGGGCGAGCAGTACTTC.

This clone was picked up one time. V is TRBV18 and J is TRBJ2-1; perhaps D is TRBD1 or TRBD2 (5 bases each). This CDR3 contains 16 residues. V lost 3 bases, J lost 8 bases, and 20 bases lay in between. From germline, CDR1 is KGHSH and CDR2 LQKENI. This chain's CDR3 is CASSPGVMGWGHEQFF. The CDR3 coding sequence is TGTGCCAGCTCACCGGGCGTGATGGGCTGGGGACATGAGCAGTTCTTC.

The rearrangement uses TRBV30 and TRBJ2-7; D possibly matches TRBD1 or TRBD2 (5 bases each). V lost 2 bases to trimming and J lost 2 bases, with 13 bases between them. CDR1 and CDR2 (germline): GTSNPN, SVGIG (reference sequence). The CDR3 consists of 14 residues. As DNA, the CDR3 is TGTGCCTGGAGTTGGGCAGGGAGAACCTACGAGCAGTACTTC. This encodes CAWSWAGRTYEQYF.

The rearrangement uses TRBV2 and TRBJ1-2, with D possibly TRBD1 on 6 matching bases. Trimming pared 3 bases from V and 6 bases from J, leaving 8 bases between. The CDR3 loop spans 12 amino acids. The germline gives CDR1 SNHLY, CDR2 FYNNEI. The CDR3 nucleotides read TGTGCCAGCAGTGACCAGGGGAATGGCTACACCTTC. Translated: CASSDQGNGYTF.

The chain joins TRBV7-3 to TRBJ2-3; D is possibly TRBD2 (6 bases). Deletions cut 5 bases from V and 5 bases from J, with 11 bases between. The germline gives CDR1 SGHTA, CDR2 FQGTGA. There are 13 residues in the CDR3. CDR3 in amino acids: CASSREIGDTQYF. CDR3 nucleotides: TGTGCCAGCAGCCGGGAGATCGGAGATACGCAGTATTTT.

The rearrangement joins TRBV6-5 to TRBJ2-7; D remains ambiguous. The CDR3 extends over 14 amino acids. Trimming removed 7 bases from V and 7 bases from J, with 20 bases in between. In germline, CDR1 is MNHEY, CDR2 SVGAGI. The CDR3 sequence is CASTRLPLWKEQYF. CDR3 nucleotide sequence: TGTGCCAGCACAAGGCTCCCTCTATGGAAAGAGCAGTACTTC.

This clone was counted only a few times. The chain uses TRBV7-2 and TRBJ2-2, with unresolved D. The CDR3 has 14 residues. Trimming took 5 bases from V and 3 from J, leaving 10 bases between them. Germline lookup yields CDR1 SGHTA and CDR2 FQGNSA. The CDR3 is CASSLRPHTGELFF. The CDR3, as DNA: TGTGCCAGCAGCCTCAGGCCCCACACCGGGGAGCTGTTTTTT.

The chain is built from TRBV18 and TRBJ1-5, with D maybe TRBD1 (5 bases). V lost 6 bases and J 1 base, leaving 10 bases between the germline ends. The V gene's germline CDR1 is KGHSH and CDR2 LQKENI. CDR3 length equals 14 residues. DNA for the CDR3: TGTGCCAGCTCTCCGGGGGGAAGCAATCAGCCCCAGCATTTT. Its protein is CASSPGGSNQPQHF.

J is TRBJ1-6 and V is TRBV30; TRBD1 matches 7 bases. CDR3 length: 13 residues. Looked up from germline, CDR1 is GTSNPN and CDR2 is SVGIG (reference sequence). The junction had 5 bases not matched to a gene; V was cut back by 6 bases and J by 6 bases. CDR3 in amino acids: CACKGTVNSPLHF. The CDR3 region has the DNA TGTGCCTGCAAGGGGACAGTTAATTCACCCCTCCACTTT.

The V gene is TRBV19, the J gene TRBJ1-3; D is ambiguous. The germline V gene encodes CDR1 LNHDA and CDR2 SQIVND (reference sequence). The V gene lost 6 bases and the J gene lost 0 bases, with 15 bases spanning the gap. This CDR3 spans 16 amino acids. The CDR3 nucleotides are TGTGCCAGTAGGAATCCTGGACGGGACTCTGGAAACACCATATATTTT. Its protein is CASRNPGRDSGNTIYF.

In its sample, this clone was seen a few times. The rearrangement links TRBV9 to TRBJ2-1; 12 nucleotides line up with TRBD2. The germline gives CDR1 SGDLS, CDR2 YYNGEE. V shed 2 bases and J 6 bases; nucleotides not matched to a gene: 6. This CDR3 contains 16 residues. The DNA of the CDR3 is TGTGCCAGCAGCGTCCGACTAGCGGGAGTTAGCAATGAGCAGTTCTTC. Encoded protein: CASSVRLAGVSNEQFF.

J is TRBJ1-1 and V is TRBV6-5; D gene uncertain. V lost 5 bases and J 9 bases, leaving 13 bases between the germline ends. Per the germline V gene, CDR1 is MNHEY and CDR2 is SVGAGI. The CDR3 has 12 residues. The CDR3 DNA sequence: TGTGCCAGCAGTCAGCTAGAAGAGCAAGCTTTCTTT. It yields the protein CASSQLEEQAFF.

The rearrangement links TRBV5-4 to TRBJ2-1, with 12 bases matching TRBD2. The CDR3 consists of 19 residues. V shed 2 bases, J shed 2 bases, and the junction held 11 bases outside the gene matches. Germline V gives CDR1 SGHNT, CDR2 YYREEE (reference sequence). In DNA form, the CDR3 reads TGTGCCAGCAGCTTTTTTCCTGCCCGGACTAGCGGGACCTACAATGAGCAGTTCTTC. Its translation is CASSFFPARTSGTYNEQFF.

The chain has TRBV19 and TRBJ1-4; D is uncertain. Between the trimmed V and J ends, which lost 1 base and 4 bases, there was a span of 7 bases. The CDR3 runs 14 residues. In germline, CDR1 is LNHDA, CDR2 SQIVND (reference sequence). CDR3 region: CASSIVPFNEKLFF. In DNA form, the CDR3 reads TGTGCCAGTAGTATAGTCCCCTTTAATGAAAAACTGTTTTTT.

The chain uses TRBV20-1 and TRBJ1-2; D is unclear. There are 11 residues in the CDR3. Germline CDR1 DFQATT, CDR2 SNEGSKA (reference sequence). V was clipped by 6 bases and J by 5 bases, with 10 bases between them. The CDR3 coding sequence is TGCAGTGCGGGAGGGAATTATGGCTACACCTTC. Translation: CSAGGNYGYTF.

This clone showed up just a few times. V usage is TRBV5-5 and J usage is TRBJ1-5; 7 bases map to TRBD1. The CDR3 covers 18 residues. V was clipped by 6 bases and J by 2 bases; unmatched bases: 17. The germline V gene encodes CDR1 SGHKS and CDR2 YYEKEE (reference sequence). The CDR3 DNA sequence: TGTGCCAGCACCGCTAAAGCCGACAGGGAGGAGCGCAATCAGCCCCAGCATTTT. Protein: CASTAKADREERNQPQHF.

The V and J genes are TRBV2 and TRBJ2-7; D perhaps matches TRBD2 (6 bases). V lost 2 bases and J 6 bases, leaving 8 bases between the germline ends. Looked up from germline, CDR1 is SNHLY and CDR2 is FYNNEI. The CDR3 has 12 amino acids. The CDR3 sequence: CASSESGVEQYF. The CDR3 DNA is TGTGCCAGCAGTGAATCGGGGGTCGAGCAGTACTTC. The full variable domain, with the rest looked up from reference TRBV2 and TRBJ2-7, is EPEVTQTPSHQVTQMGQEVILRCVPISNHLYFYWYRQILGQKVEFLVSFYNNEISEKSEIFDDQFSVERPDGSNFTLKIRSTKLEDSAMYFCASSESGVEQYFGPGTRLTVT.

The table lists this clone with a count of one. The CDR3 is CASSFRGQGGTDTQYF. CDR3 in DNA: TGCGCCAGCAGCTTCAGGGGACAGGGGGGCACAGATACGCAGTATTTT. V usage is TRBV5-1 and J usage is TRBJ2-3; 11 bases align to TRBD1. CDR1 is SGHRS, CDR2 YFSETQ, per germline. The trim removed 2 bases at V and 1 base at J, leaving 3 bases unmatched. The CDR3 consists of 16 residues.

The CDR3 spells CASSPSPSGDSYEQYF. As DNA, the CDR3 is TGTGCCAGCTCACCATCGCCGTCAGGTGACTCCTACGAGCAGTACTTC. This sequence joins TRBV18 and TRBJ2-7; D is uncertain. V was trimmed by 2 bases and J by 0 bases, leaving 14 bases between them. This CDR3 has 16 residues. Germline V gene lookup returns CDR1 KGHSH and CDR2 LQKENI.